These 25 T cell receptor beta chains were all obtained from the same sample, sequenced in a study of shared T cell receptors in the human thymus. TCRdb keeps only in-frame clones here, not all; method: immunoSEQ multiplex PCR. The data contain hundreds of thousands of clones, 70% to 90% of them singletons. These data were also reused for a study on human thymus T cells.

The sequenced sample consisted of thymocytes. These receptors originate from a girl less than two years old with a congenital heart defect.

This clone was seen a few times. This rearrangement joins TRBV11-2 to TRBJ2-1, with D maybe TRBD1 (6 bases). CDR1 and CDR2 (germline): SGHAT, FQNNGV. The CDR3 length is 17 residues. V dropped 4 bases and J dropped 8 bases, with 24 bases sitting between them. CDR3 sequence: CASSSNQDSPTVHEQFF. CDR3 coding DNA: TGTGCCAGCAGCTCCAACCAGGACAGCCCTACAGTCCATGAGCAGTTCTTC.

A remark on this clone: One junction end does not reproduce the germline sequence, and a read error may be involved. The chain links TRBV5-4 to TRBJ1-1; D is unresolved. Germline V gene lookup returns CDR1 SGHNT and CDR2 YYREEE (reference sequence). The CDR3 loop spans 16 amino acids. In DNA form, the CDR3 reads TGTGCCAGCAGCTTGGCGGGTTTTCGGCCGAACATTGAAGCTTTCTTT. Translated: CASSLAGFRPNIEAFF.

Only one count was recorded for this clone. This chain joins TRBV29-1 and TRBJ2-6; TRBD1 agrees at 7 bases. The germline V gene encodes CDR1 SQVTM and CDR2 ANQGSEA. This CDR3 contains 17 residues. V lost 7 bases and J lost 0; bases outside the gene matches: 12. The CDR3 region has the DNA TGCAGCGAGAATAGGGACAGCCAGAGCTCTGGGGCCAACGTCCTGACTTTC. Translated, it gives CSENRDSQSSGANVLTF.

The chain is built from TRBV28 and TRBJ2-3, with TRBD1 matching over 7 bases. The CDR3 contains 14 residues. CDR1 is MDHEN and CDR2 is SYDVKM in the germline V gene. With V trimmed by 4 bases and J by 2 bases, 3 bases remained unmatched. The CDR3 DNA follows: TGTGCCAGCAGTTACAGGGGAACCACAGATACGCAGTATTTT. Translating gives CASSYRGTTDTQYF.

The chain couples TRBV15 to TRBJ2-3, with 12 bases lining up with TRBD2. J lost 0 bases, V lost 2 bases, and 6 bases had no gene match. The CDR3 spans 18 residues. Germline CDR1 and CDR2: LNHNV and YYDKDF (reference sequence). CDR3: CATSRPGTSGSSTDTQYF. CDR3 bases: TGTGCCACCAGCAGACCCGGGACTAGCGGGTCTAGCACAGATACGCAGTATTTT.

V gene TRBV5-1 combines with J gene TRBJ2-7; tentatively, D is TRBD1 (6 bases). V lost 2 bases to trimming and J lost 0 bases, with 15 bases between them. The length of the CDR3 is 16 residues. The germline gives CDR1 SGHRS, CDR2 YFSETQ. The CDR3 DNA follows: TGCGCCAGCAGCTTTCCCATTAGGGGGAACTCCTACGAGCAGTACTTC. Its translation: CASSFPIRGNSYEQYF.

The J gene is TRBJ2-3, the V gene TRBV7-9, with 9 positions matching TRBD1. Trimming removed 5 bases from V and 4 bases from J; junction bases left unmatched: 13. Germline loops: CDR1 SEHNR, CDR2 FQNEAQ (reference sequence). This CDR3 contains 17 residues. The CDR3 nucleotides read TGTGCCAGCAGCACCCGAGGCCGGGACAGGGTCCCAGATACGCAGTATTTT. Residues: CASSTRGRDRVPDTQYF. Full variable domain (remainder filled in from reference TRBV7-9 and TRBJ2-3): DTGVSQNPRHKITKRGQNVTFRCDPISEHNRLYWYRQTLGQGPEFLTYFQNEAQLEKSRLLSDRFSAERPKGSFSTLEIQRTEQGDSAMYLCASSTRGRDRVPDTQYFGPGTRLTVL.

The gene calls are TRBV10-2 and TRBJ1-5; 7 nucleotides match TRBD1. The CDR3 totals 14 residues. CDR1 WSHSY and CDR2 SAAADI come from the germline V gene. The V segment lost 3 bases and the J segment 7 bases; nucleotides outside the gene matches: 6. CDR3 in DNA: TGCGCCAGCAGTGATTGGCAGGGGGAACAGCCCCAGCATTTT. Its translation is CASSDWQGEQPQHF.

V usage is TRBV6-5 and J usage is TRBJ1-2, with 7 nucleotides matching TRBD1. Trimming took 9 bases from V and 3 from J; bases not matched to a gene: 4. This CDR3 has 12 residues. The germline gives CDR1 MNHEY, CDR2 SVGAGI. This CDR3 is CARFDRDYGYTF. The CDR3 bases are TGTGCCAGATTTGACAGGGACTATGGCTACACCTTC.

This chain joins TRBV5-8 and TRBJ2-3; 9 positions match TRBD2. The CDR3 totals 18 residues. Germline CDR1 SGHTS, CDR2 YDEGEE. Losses at the gene ends were 2 bases for V and 3 bases for J; bases not matched to a gene: 13. The CDR3 DNA follows: TGTGCCAGCAGCTTTCATATCGGTGCTAGCGGGGAGACAGATACGCAGTATTTT. Protein product: CASSFHIGASGETDTQYF.

This chain connects TRBV7-9 to TRBJ2-3, with a tentative D call TRBD1 (6 bases). V was cut by 2 bases and J by 1 base, with 19 bases left in between. This CDR3 has 18 residues. Germline CDR1 and CDR2: SEHNR and FQNEAQ (reference sequence). CDR3 region: CASSLIGIEGDGTDTQYF. CDR3 coding DNA: TGTGCCAGCAGCTTAATAGGTATAGAGGGGGACGGCACAGATACGCAGTATTTT. Supplemented by reference TRBV7-9 and TRBJ2-3, the full variable domain reads DTGVSQNPRHKITKRGQNVTFRCDPISEHNRLYWYRQTLGQGPEFLTYFQNEAQLEKSRLLSDRFSAERPKGSFSTLEIQRTEQGDSAMYLCASSLIGIEGDGTDTQYFGPGTRLTVL.

The chain carries TRBV5-1 and TRBJ2-7; D may be TRBD1 (6 bases). Trimming removed 0 bases from V and 0 bases from J, with 16 bases in between. There are 17 residues in the CDR3. Germline V gene data show CDR1 as SGHRS and CDR2 as YFSETQ. Here the CDR3 DNA reads TGCGCCAGCAGCTTGGGTAAACGCCGGGACACCTCCTACGAGCAGTACTTC. Translated: CASSLGKRRDTSYEQYF.

The chain carries TRBV4-2 and TRBJ2-2; 10 nucleotides line up with TRBD2. V trimming: 0 bases; J trimming: 3 bases; junction bases outside the gene matches: 10. The V gene's germline CDR1 is LGHNA and CDR2 YNFKEQ. This CDR3 contains 19 residues. CDR3 in DNA: TGTGCCAGCAGCCAAGATAGGGGTGAGCTAGCGGGGGACACCGGGGAGCTGTTTTTT. It codes for CASSQDRGELAGDTGELFF.

The V and J genes are TRBV7-2 and TRBJ1-1; TRBD1 is a possible D gene (6 bases). CDR1 is SGHTA and CDR2 is FQGNSA in the germline V gene. The CDR3 covers 19 residues. V was pared by 4 bases and J by 4 bases, with 28 bases between. CDR3 protein: CASSSRQAAPKVKPTEAFF. The DNA for the CDR3 is TGTGCCAGCAGCTCCCGACAGGCCGCGCCTAAAGTGAAGCCCACTGAAGCTTTCTTT.

The chain recombines TRBV7-2 with TRBJ2-5; the D is unclear. Per germline, CDR1 SGHTA and CDR2 FQGNSA. V lost 0 bases to trimming and J lost 3 bases, with 5 bases between them. The CDR3 covers 13 residues. CDR3 loop: CASSLASKETQYF. The CDR3, as DNA: TGTGCCAGCAGCTTAGCGAGTAAAGAGACCCAGTACTTC.

The rearrangement uses TRBV30 and TRBJ1-1, with D uncertain. This CDR3 has 13 amino acids. Germline V gene data show CDR1 as GTSNPN and CDR2 as SVGIG (reference sequence). Trimming pared 1 base from V and 1 base from J, leaving 7 bases between. CDR3 amino acids: CAWSGAGNTEAFF. The CDR3 DNA reads as TGTGCCTGGAGTGGGGCAGGGAACACTGAAGCTTTCTTT. The entire variable domain, with the rest obtained from reference TRBV30 and TRBJ1-1, is as follows: SQTIHQWPATLVQPVGSPLSLECTVEGTSNPNLYWYRQAAGRGLQLLFYSVGIGQISSEVPQNLSASRPQDRQFILSSKKLLLSDSGFYLCAWSGAGNTEAFFGQGTRLTVV.

V and J are TRBV14 and TRBJ1-3, with 7 nucleotides matching TRBD1. The CDR3 has 17 residues. Trimming at V came to 3 bases and at J to 7 bases, leaving 15 bases not matched to a gene. Germline V lookup: CDR1 SGHDN, CDR2 FVKESK. CDR3 in amino acids: CASSHKMTGLLVNTIYF. CDR3 nucleotide sequence: TGTGCCAGCAGCCACAAGATGACAGGGCTCTTGGTCAACACCATATATTTT. Variable domain in full (rest from reference TRBV14 and TRBJ1-3): EAGVTQFPSHSVIEKGQTVTLRCDPISGHDNLYWYRRVMGKEIKFLLHFVKESKQDESGMPNNRFLAERTGGTYSTLKVQPAELEDSGVYFCASSHKMTGLLVNTIYFGEGSWLTVV.

This clone was seen once. The CDR3 bases are TGTGCCAGCAGCTCCGAGGCTAGCGGGGGGACTTACCAAGAGACCCAGTACTTC. Its translation is CASSSEASGGTYQETQYF. V and J are TRBV5-6 and TRBJ2-5; TRBD2 aligns across 11 bases. CDR1 is SGHDT and CDR2 is YYEEEE in the germline V gene. The CDR3 has 18 amino acids. Trimming at V came to 3 bases and at J to 0 bases, leaving 10 bases not matched to a gene.

V gene TRBV5-1 combines with J gene TRBJ1-6; 8 bases are a match to TRBD1. With V trimmed by 0 bases and J by 2 bases, 16 bases remained unmatched. This CDR3 region has 21 residues. Germline CDR1 SGHRS, CDR2 YFSETQ. CDR3 sequence reads: CASSLAYRDRIFLTYNSPLHF. In nucleotides, the CDR3 is TGCGCCAGCAGCTTGGCCTACCGGGACAGGATATTTTTAACCTATAATTCACCCCTCCACTTT.

The rearrangement uses TRBV30 and TRBJ1-2; D not certain. With 4 bases removed from V and 14 bases from J, the gap between germline ends came to 17 bases. The germline CDR1 and CDR2 sequences are GTSNPN and SVGIG (reference sequence). The CDR3 runs 11 residues. In nucleotides, the CDR3 is TGTGCCTGGAACCCTCGGACTGGGATTACCTTC. Amino acid sequence: CAWNPRTGITF.

The rearrangement uses TRBV2 and TRBJ2-7, with D possibly matching TRBD2 (5 bases). V lost 4 bases and J lost 0, with 10 bases in between. Per germline, CDR1 SNHLY and CDR2 FYNNEI. CDR3 length: 14 amino acids. The CDR3 nucleotides read TGTGCCAGCAGTGCGGACTCGGCCTCCTACGAGCAGTACTTC. This codes for CASSADSASYEQYF.

The gene calls are TRBV30 and TRBJ2-2; D is ambiguous. Trimming shortened V by 3 bases and J by 5 bases, and 25 bases separated the two germline ends. Germline V gene lookup returns CDR1 GTSNPN and CDR2 SVGIG (reference sequence). The CDR3 length is 18 residues. The chain's CDR3 is CAWSYQTDGTTSTGELFF. The CDR3 DNA reads TGTGCCTGGAGCTATCAGACTGATGGCACGACTTCTACCGGGGAGCTGTTTTTT.

This chain uses TRBV19 with TRBJ1-5, with 9 bases aligning to TRBD1. J was trimmed by 4 bases and V by 6 bases; bases with no gene match: 4. The germline CDR1 and CDR2 sequences are LNHDA and SQIVND (reference sequence). CDR3 size: 14 residues. The CDR3 protein is CASRGQGGNQPQHF. The CDR3 bases are TGTGCCAGTAGGGGACAGGGCGGGAATCAGCCCCAGCATTTT. The full variable domain, completed using reference TRBV19 and TRBJ1-5, is DGGITQSPKYLFRKEGQNVTLSCEQNLNHDAMYWYRQDPGQGLRLIYYSQIVNDFQKGDIAEGYSVSREKKESFPLTVTSAQKNPTAFYLCASRGQGGNQPQHFGDGTRLSIL.

V and J are TRBV5-4 and TRBJ2-1; possible D gene TRBD1, 5 bases. V was trimmed by 3 bases and J by 8 bases, leaving 18 bases between them. The CDR3 is made up of 15 amino acids. Germline lookup yields CDR1 SGHNT and CDR2 YYREEE (reference sequence). The CDR3 reads CASSSGPPQGYEQFF. CDR3 DNA sequence: TGTGCCAGCAGCTCCGGGCCGCCTCAGGGATATGAGCAGTTCTTC.

V is TRBV6-5 and J is TRBJ2-1, with D possibly matching TRBD2 (6 bases). V shed 2 bases and J shed 4 bases, with 15 bases lying between them. The V gene's germline CDR1 is MNHEY and CDR2 SVGAGI. There are 16 residues in the CDR3. The CDR3 loop reads CASSYLYGGRYNEQFF. The CDR3 DNA reads TGTGCCAGCAGTTACCTCTACGGGGGACGATACAATGAGCAGTTCTTC.